A single sample is the source of the 28 T cell receptor beta chains below, sequenced in a study of blood T cell dynamics during melanoma immunotherapy. Repertoires were generated with immunoSEQ multiplex PCR, while TCRdb's copy carries only in-frame clones and drops some. The data show about 12,000 clones, with around 91% seen just once and over 0.15% held by the top ten. This sample's time point: week 3, after first cycle of checkpoint inhibitor. The sequencing here drew on effector memory CD8+ T cells from blood, taken from a patient treated with checkpoint blockade. Receptors originate from a human donor with melanoma.

This clone appeared once. The chain uses TRBV27 and TRBJ2-7; D is possibly TRBD1 or TRBD2 (5 bases each). This CDR3 comprises 14 residues. Germline-derived CDR1 and CDR2 are MNHEY and SMNVEV (reference sequence). V lost 5 bases and J lost 6, with 17 bases in between. CDR3 region: CASSEGTSWGEQYF. CDR3 DNA: TGTGCCAGCAGTGAAGGGACGTCTTGGGGCGAGCAGTACTTC.

This rearrangement joins TRBV4-1 to TRBJ2-5, with 7 bases identical to TRBD1. Trimming removed 4 bases from V and 2 bases from J; junction bases left unmatched: 10. The CDR3 is 16 amino acids. Germline assignment: CDR1 MGHRA and CDR2 YSYEKL. The CDR3 loop is CASSPVPGQPQETQYF. The CDR3 coding sequence is TGCGCCAGCAGCCCCGTCCCGGGACAGCCTCAAGAGACCCAGTACTTC.

The chain uses TRBV11-3 and TRBJ1-1; D perhaps matches TRBD1 (5 bases). Germline CDR1 and CDR2: SGHNT and YENEEA. CDR3 length equals 12 residues. V was cut by 4 bases and J by 5 bases, with 8 bases left in between. In DNA form, the CDR3 reads TGTGCCAGCAGCTCCCAGGGAACTGAAGCTTTCTTT. It codes for CASSSQGTEAFF. The whole variable domain, remainder taken from reference TRBV11-3 and TRBJ1-1, is EAGVVQSPRYKIIEKKQPVAFWCNPISGHNTLYWYLQNLGQGPELLIRYENEEAVDDSQLPKDRFSAERLKGVDSTLKIQPAELGDSAVYLCASSSQGTEAFFGQGTRLTVV.

This clone was counted only a few times. The chain recombines TRBV7-9 with TRBJ1-2; D gene uncertain. Germline V CDR1 and CDR2: SEHNR, FQNEAQ (reference sequence). The V and J ends lost 4 bases and 2 bases respectively, with 8 bases between them. This CDR3 has 13 amino acids. CDR3 nucleotide sequence: TGTGCCAGCAGCTCCCTTGAAAACTATGGCTACACCTTC. Translated, it gives CASSSLENYGYTF.

The chain has TRBV12-2 and TRBJ2-6; TRBD1 reflects the table's D call only, with no check against the DNA. TRBV12-2 counts as a pseudogene. The CDR3 is 17 amino acids. The CDR3 region is CASRRWATQSRANVLTF. The CDR3 region has the DNA TGTGCAAGTCGCAGGTGGGCCACACAAAGTCGGGCCAACGTCCTGACTTTC.

The CDR3 DNA reads TGTGCCAGCAGTTTAGGACTAGCGGCGTACAATGAGCAGTTCTTC. Its translation: CASSLGLAAYNEQFF. The chain is built from TRBV27 and TRBJ2-1; TRBD2 aligns across 10 bases. Trimming at V came to 2 bases and at J to 4 bases, leaving 2 bases not matched to a gene. The CDR3 sequence is 15 residues long. Germline loops: CDR1 MNHEY, CDR2 SMNVEV (reference sequence).

This chain connects TRBV5-6 to TRBJ2-3; 9 positions agree with TRBD1. CDR1 SGHDT and CDR2 YYEEEE come from the germline V gene. The J segment lost 3 bases and the V segment lost 5 bases, leaving 7 bases of the junction unmatched. CDR3 length equals 15 residues. DNA of the CDR3: TGTGCCAGCAGTCAAGGACAGGGGCCGACAGATACGCAGTATTTT. Translation: CASSQGQGPTDTQYF.

The V call is TRBV7-9, the J call TRBJ2-2; 7 nucleotides align to TRBD1. CDR1 and CDR2 (germline): SEHNR, FQNEAQ (reference sequence). V was pared by 5 bases and J by 3 bases, with 3 bases of the junction left unmatched. The CDR3 is 14 amino acids. CDR3 residues: CASSQGQYTGELFF. CDR3 nucleotide sequence: TGTGCCAGCAGCCAGGGACAGTACACCGGGGAGCTGTTTTTT. Together with reference TRBV7-9 and TRBJ2-2, the CDR3 gives the full variable domain: DTGVSQNPRHKITKRGQNVTFRCDPISEHNRLYWYRQTLGQGPEFLTYFQNEAQLEKSRLLSDRFSAERPKGSFSTLEIQRTEQGDSAMYLCASSQGQYTGELFFGEGSRLTVL.

This chain joins TRBV19 and TRBJ1-1; weak D call: TRBD1 (5 bases). Looked up from germline, CDR1 is LNHDA and CDR2 is SQIVND (reference sequence). CDR3 size: 15 residues. Trimming stripped 3 bases from V and 4 bases from J, with 15 bases between. CDR3 in DNA: TGTGCCAGTAGTATGACACAAGCGGGGGGCACTGAAGCTTTCTTT. This encodes CASSMTQAGGTEAFF.

This sequence joins TRBV5-5 and TRBJ1-6; D is unresolved. The CDR3 covers 17 residues. Germline assignment: CDR1 SGHKS and CDR2 YYEKEE (reference sequence). Trimming removed 1 base at V and 1 base at J, with 12 bases between. In DNA form, the CDR3 reads TGTGCCAGCAGCTTGTACCCGGATAGGTCCTATAATTCACCCCTCCACTTT. Protein sequence: CASSLYPDRSYNSPLHF.

The chain has TRBV5-1 and TRBJ1-5, with TRBD1 matching 8 bases. CDR3 size: 12 residues. Germline values: CDR1 SGHRS, CDR2 YFSETQ. The V segment lost 3 bases and the J segment 9 bases; nucleotides outside the gene matches: 2. The DNA for the CDR3 is TGCGCCAGCAGCTCAGGGACAGGGCCCCAGCATTTT. Residues: CASSSGTGPQHF.

The chain is built from TRBV27 and TRBJ1-1, with a weak D call TRBD1 (5 bases). CDR3 length equals 15 residues. Trimming left V 4 bases short and J 4 bases short, with 16 bases between. CDR1 MNHEY and CDR2 SMNVEV come from the germline V gene (reference sequence). The CDR3 nucleotides read TGTGCCAGCAGTTCACTCCAGGGAGAGATCACTGAAGCTTTCTTT. This gives the protein CASSSLQGEITEAFF.

The V call is TRBV29-1, the J call TRBJ2-5, with 7 bases fitting TRBD2. This CDR3 has 14 amino acids. Germline V gene lookup returns CDR1 SQVTM and CDR2 ANQGSEA. With V trimmed by 5 bases and J by 4 bases, 10 bases remained unmatched. The CDR3 region is CSVTPSGRIETQYF. DNA for the CDR3: TGCAGCGTTACCCCTAGCGGTCGAATAGAGACCCAGTACTTC.

This rearrangement joins TRBV11-2 to TRBJ2-7, with TRBD1 matching over 8 bases. The CDR3 runs to 17 residues. Losses at the gene ends were 2 bases for V and 0 bases for J; bases not matched to a gene: 9. Germline CDR1 reads SGHAT; CDR2 reads FQNNGV. The CDR3 reads CASSLPRTGSSSYEQYF. Here the CDR3 DNA reads TGTGCCAGCAGCTTACCCAGGACAGGGTCGAGCTCCTACGAGCAGTACTTC.

This sequence joins TRBV5-1 and TRBJ2-3, with D possibly being TRBD1 or TRBD2 (5 bases each). Looked up from germline, CDR1 is SGHRS and CDR2 is YFSETQ. V was trimmed by 1 base and J by 2 bases, leaving 8 bases between them. This CDR3 comprises 14 residues. CDR3 residues: CASSLWGSTDTQYF. The CDR3 DNA sequence: TGCGCCAGCAGCTTGTGGGGGTCCACAGATACGCAGTATTTT.

V is TRBV7-6 and J is TRBJ2-2; 11 positions match TRBD2. The length of the CDR3 is 16 residues. Germline loops: CDR1 SGHVS, CDR2 FNYEAQ. Unmatched junction bases numbered 2, after V lost 5 bases and J lost 0 bases. The CDR3 reads CASSQTSGANTGELFF. The CDR3 nucleotides read TGTGCCAGCAGCCAGACTAGCGGGGCGAACACCGGGGAGCTGTTTTTT.

CDR3 amino acids: CASSLELGAGNTIYF. Written as DNA, the CDR3 is TGTGCCAGCAGCTTAGAGCTGGGTGCAGGAAACACCATATATTTT. The chain links TRBV7-7 to TRBJ1-3; no reliable D call. Germline assignment: CDR1 SSHAT and CDR2 FNYEAQ (reference sequence). V lost 1 base and J 4 bases, leaving 11 bases between the germline ends. The CDR3 contains 15 residues.

The chain uses TRBV2 and TRBJ2-2, with TRBD2 identical over 8 bases. Trimming at V came to 2 bases and at J to 7 bases, leaving 18 bases not matched to a gene. The CDR3 is 19 amino acids. Germline CDR1 reads SNHLY; CDR2 reads FYNNEI. CDR3 protein: CASSEPPVVAGIPGGELFF. CDR3 sequence (DNA): TGTGCCAGCAGTGAACCCCCTGTGGTAGCGGGAATCCCTGGCGGGGAGCTGTTTTTT. Combining the CDR3 with reference TRBV2 and TRBJ2-2 gives the whole variable domain EPEVTQTPSHQVTQMGQEVILRCVPISNHLYFYWYRQILGQKVEFLVSFYNNEISEKSEIFDDQFSVERPDGSNFTLKIRSTKLEDSAMYFCASSEPPVVAGIPGGELFFGEGSRLTVL.

This chain uses TRBV5-1 with TRBJ1-6; weak D call: TRBD1 (5 bases). This CDR3 comprises 16 residues. Germline assignment: CDR1 SGHRS and CDR2 YFSETQ. Trimming stripped 2 bases from V and 8 bases from J, with 17 bases between. For the CDR3, the DNA is TGCGCCAGCAGCTTCGACCCGGGACGGATAGATTCACCCCTCCACTTT. Protein product: CASSFDPGRIDSPLHF.

The chain links TRBV7-6 to TRBJ1-1; no clear D gene. Trimming stripped 5 bases from V and 8 bases from J, with 15 bases between. Germline V gene lookup returns CDR1 SGHVS and CDR2 FNYEAQ. The CDR3 consists of 13 residues. CDR3 loop: CASSRAGGPEAFF. In nucleotides, the CDR3 is TGTGCCAGCAGCCGCGCTGGAGGGCCCGAAGCTTTCTTT.

J is TRBJ2-1 and V is TRBV28; 11 bases are shared with TRBD2. Germline V gene sequence: CDR1 MDHEN, CDR2 SYDVKM. J gave up 7 bases and V 6 bases, and 14 bases lay outside the gene matches. CDR3 length: 17 amino acids. In nucleotides, the CDR3 is TGTGCCAGCAGCTTTGAAATAGCGGGAGGGCCTCAGAATGAGCAGTTCTTC. Protein: CASSFEIAGGPQNEQFF.

This chain connects TRBV6-6 to TRBJ2-1; TRBD1 matches at 10 bases. Germline lookup yields CDR1 MNHNY and CDR2 SVGAGI (reference sequence). The V and J ends lost 4 bases and 7 bases, in that order; junction bases with no gene match: 10. CDR3 length: 16 amino acids. This CDR3 reads CASSFPAGQGRNEQFF. The CDR3 coding sequence is TGTGCCAGCAGTTTTCCGGCGGGACAGGGGAGAAATGAGCAGTTCTTC.

The V gene is TRBV19, the J gene TRBJ2-2; 8 bases align to TRBD1. The CDR3 is 13 amino acids. V lost 10 bases, J lost 4 bases, and 5 bases stayed unmatched. Germline-derived CDR1 and CDR2 are LNHDA and SQIVND (reference sequence). The CDR3 region has the DNA TGTGCCACCAGAGACAGGGGCACCGGGGAGCTGTTTTTT. This encodes CATRDRGTGELFF.

The V and J genes are TRBV5-1 and TRBJ2-7; D call uncertain. This CDR3 comprises 15 residues. V shed 1 base and J shed 0 bases, with 11 bases lying between them. CDR1 and CDR2 from the germline V gene are SGHRS and YFSETQ. This chain's CDR3 is CASSLPGKSSYEQYF. The CDR3 DNA is TGCGCCAGCAGCTTGCCCGGAAAGAGCTCCTACGAGCAGTACTTC.

The CDR3 reads CASSILSTGGAYEQYF. The CDR3 coding sequence is TGTGCCAGCAGTATACTTTCGACAGGGGGCGCCTACGAGCAGTACTTC. J is TRBJ2-7 and V is TRBV27; 10 bases align to TRBD1. Looked up from germline, CDR1 is MNHEY and CDR2 is SMNVEV (reference sequence). This CDR3 spans 16 amino acids. Losses at the gene ends were 5 bases for V and 2 bases for J; bases not matched to a gene: 9.

The chain recombines TRBV4-2 with TRBJ1-1; D gene ambiguous. The CDR3 runs 12 residues. Deletions cut 1 base from V and 6 bases from J, with 6 bases between. Germline loops: CDR1 LGHNA, CDR2 YNFKEQ. The CDR3 reads CASSQGRAEAFF. In DNA, the CDR3 is TGTGCCAGCAGCCAAGGCCGAGCTGAAGCTTTCTTT.

The chain couples TRBV15 to TRBJ2-5, with 13 bases that match TRBD2. The CDR3 covers 17 residues. Germline-derived CDR1 and CDR2 are LNHNV and YYDKDF (reference sequence). V dropped 1 base and J dropped 3; count of bases not matched to a gene: 5. The CDR3 is CATSRGPGLAGEETQYF. Written as DNA, the CDR3 is TGTGCCACCAGCAGAGGCCCTGGACTAGCGGGGGAAGAGACCCAGTACTTC.

This chain's CDR3 is CASSQDGGLGTDTQYF. CDR3 in DNA: TGCGCCAGCAGCCAAGATGGAGGACTAGGGACAGATACGCAGTATTTT. This chain joins TRBV4-1 and TRBJ2-3; 7 nucleotides agree with TRBD2. The V segment lost 0 bases and the J segment 3 bases; nucleotides outside the gene matches: 6. CDR1 and CDR2 from the germline V gene are MGHRA and YSYEKL. This CDR3 is built from 16 residues.